The rows below give T cell receptor beta chains drawn from one sample of a study of OX40 agonist ivuxolimab in advanced cancers. Sequenced by immunoSEQ multiplex PCR; TCRdb stores in-frame clones only, minus some. The data show about 48,000 clones, over 85% seen once. The specimen comprised CD4+ or CD8+ T cells sorted from blood, sampled in a trial of the OX40 agonist ivuxolimab. Source of these receptors: an adult with an advanced solid tumor such as melanoma, head and neck, liver or kidney cancer. The CDR3 runs from the conserved cysteine through the conserved F or W. Fields, in order: D gene, clone size, V gene, J gene, CDR3 protein, CDR3 DNA. The D gene is left open where the match is weak. Clone sizes are given selectively: once, few, many, or a class where the clone is expanded.

TRBD2	NA	TRBV5-6	TRBJ2-2	CASSLPAGYAGELFF	TGTGCCAGCAGCTTACCAGCGGGGTACGCCGGGGAGCTGTTTTTT
NA	NA	TRBV27	TRBJ2-7	CASSLSFVSLGSDEQYF	TGTGCCAGCAGTTTATCGTTCGTTTCACTAGGGTCGGACGAGCAGTACTTC
TRBD1	NA	TRBV6-5	TRBJ2-3	CASSFSKTGGPDTQYF	TGTGCCAGCAGTTTCTCAAAGACAGGGGGCCCAGATACGCAGTATTTT
TRBD1	NA	TRBV29-1	TRBJ1-5	CSVDRAGGSNQPQHF	TGCAGCGTTGATCGGGCAGGGGGCAGCAATCAGCCCCAGCATTTT
TRBD2	once	TRBV13	TRBJ2-5	CASRPGLAGGHLWETQYF	TGTGCCAGCAGGCCGGGACTAGCGGGAGGCCACCTTTGGGAGACCCAGTACTTC
TRBD1	NA	TRBV11-2	TRBJ2-3	CASSSPATGGTDTQYF	TGTGCCAGCAGCTCCCCCGCGACAGGGGGCACAGATACGCAGTATTTT
TRBD1	NA	TRBV7-8	TRBJ2-2	CASSPGTANTGELFF	TGTGCCAGCAGCCCCGGGACAGCGAACACCGGGGAGCTGTTTTTT
TRBD1	NA	TRBV28	TRBJ1-3	CASNQRDRAIGNTIYF	TGTGCCAGCAATCAACGGGACAGGGCGATTGGAAACACCATATATTTT
TRBD1	once	TRBV5-1	TRBJ2-7	CASSFTGGLPGEQYF	TGCGCCAGCAGCTTTACAGGGGGCTTGCCAGGCGAGCAGTACTTC
NA	NA	TRBV27	TRBJ1-2	CASSPPKGGYTF	TGTGCCAGCAGTCCGCCTAAGGGTGGCTACACCTTC
NA	NA	TRBV29-1	TRBJ2-1	CMADGGAFNEQFF	TGCATGGCTGATGGGGGGGCCTTCAATGAGCAGTTCTTC
NA	NA	TRBV7-8	TRBJ1-1	CASSPSGTPNTEAFF	TGTGCCAGCAGCCCCTCGGGGACCCCGAACACTGAAGCTTTCTTT
NA	NA	TRBV28	TRBJ1-5	CASSSPGPPQPQHF	TGTGCCAGCAGTTCCCCAGGGCCGCCTCAGCCCCAGCATTTT
NA	once	TRBV19	TRBJ1-1	CASSPIPSAARLEAFF	TGTGCCAGTAGCCCAATACCCTCCGCGGCCCGCCTAGAAGCTTTCTTT
TRBD1	NA	TRBV27	TRBJ2-5	CASSITQGFQETQYF	TGTGCCAGCAGTATAACACAGGGGTTCCAAGAGACCCAGTACTTC
NA	few	TRBV2	TRBJ1-1	CASRGEGAFF	TGTGCCAGCAGGGGGGAAGGAGCTTTCTTT
NA	NA	TRBV28	TRBJ2-1	CASSFGAVNEQFF	TGTGCCAGCAGTTTTGGTGCCGTCAATGAGCAGTTCTTC
TRBD2	once	TRBV5-1	TRBJ2-1	CASSLGTSGVEQFF	TGCGCCAGCAGCTTGGGGACTAGCGGGGTTGAGCAGTTCTTC
NA	once	TRBV7-2	TRBJ2-1	CATQPQGFF	TGTGCCACCCAGCCTCAGGGGTTCTTC
TRBD2	NA	TRBV28	TRBJ2-2	CASSFYGGATGELFF	TGTGCCAGCAGTTTCTACGGGGGGGCCACCGGGGAGCTGTTTTTT
TRBD1	NA	TRBV5-1	TRBJ2-5	CASSYFTGAGETQYF	TGCGCCAGCAGCTACTTTACAGGGGCGGGAGAGACCCAGTACTTC
TRBD2	NA	TRBV28	TRBJ2-5	CASSLSSGRPGETQYF	TGTGCCAGCAGTTTATCTAGCGGGAGGCCGGGTGAGACCCAGTACTTC
TRBD1	NA	TRBV19	TRBJ1-1	CASRPGTGFTEAFF	TGTGCCAGCAGACCCGGGACAGGGTTCACTGAAGCTTTCTTT
NA	NA	TRBV7-6	TRBJ2-7	CASSLGTVYEQYF	TGTGCCAGCAGCTTAGGGACAGTCTACGAGCAGTACTTC
TRBD2	NA	TRBV28	TRBJ2-1	CASSLEFSGLAGGRNEQFF	TGTGCCAGCAGCCTGGAATTCTCAGGACTAGCGGGGGGGAGGAATGAGCAGTTCTTC
NA	NA	TRBV5-3	TRBJ2-5	CARSLLGQAIYQETQYF	TGTGCCAGAAGCTTGTTGGGGCAGGCAATTTACCAAGAGACCCAGTACTTC
TRBD2	NA	TRBV27	TRBJ2-7	CASSFGGTSVEQYF	TGTGCCAGCAGTTTCGGAGGGACTAGCGTAGAGCAGTACTTC
TRBD2	NA	TRBV5-1	TRBJ2-1	CASSSYLQLAGDEQFF	TGCGCCAGCAGCAGTTATCTTCAACTAGCGGGGGATGAGCAGTTCTTC
TRBD2	NA	TRBV29-1	TRBJ2-3	CSTQGGPSSGRAADTQYF	TGCAGTACCCAGGGAGGGCCTTCTAGCGGGAGGGCCGCAGATACGCAGTATTTT
NA	NA	TRBV7-2	TRBJ1-5	CASSFWAEGNQPQHF	TGTGCCAGCAGCTTTTGGGCAGAGGGCAATCAGCCCCAGCATTTT
NA	NA	TRBV7-9	TRBJ2-7	CASSLTGSPEQYF	TGTGCCAGCAGCTTGACAGGTTCCCCCGAGCAGTACTTC
TRBD1	NA	TRBV9	TRBJ2-5	CASSVGAGGTVYQETQYF	TGTGCCAGCAGCGTAGGGGCAGGGGGCACTGTGTACCAAGAGACCCAGTACTTC
NA	NA	TRBV7-2	TRBJ2-4	CASSRDRLIGAKNIQYF	TGTGCCAGCAGTCGGGACCGGCTTATTGGGGCCAAAAACATTCAGTACTTC
NA	NA	TRBV27	TRBJ1-2	CASHPNRADDNGYTF	TGTGCCAGCCATCCTAACCGGGCCGACGACAATGGCTACACCTTC
TRBD2	NA	TRBV2	TRBJ2-3	CASSGTSGGPDTQYF	TGTGCCAGCAGTGGTACTAGCGGGGGGCCAGATACGCAGTATTTT
NA	NA	TRBV9	TRBJ2-2	CASSVPVRGANTGELFF	TGTGCCAGCAGCGTACCGGTGCGGGGTGCGAACACCGGGGAGCTGTTTTTT
NA	NA	TRBV2	TRBJ2-3	CASSEDWGADTQYF	TGTGCCAGCAGTGAGGATTGGGGGGCAGATACGCAGTATTTT
TRBD1	NA	TRBV28	TRBJ2-6	CASSLPTTGTGPSGANVLTF	TGTGCCAGCAGTTTACCCACCACCGGGACAGGGCCCTCTGGGGCCAACGTCCTGACTTTC
TRBD1	NA	TRBV9	TRBJ1-5	CASSPSGGGNQPQHF	TGTGCCAGCAGTCCCTCAGGGGGGGGGAATCAGCCCCAGCATTTT
TRBD1	NA	TRBV7-2	TRBJ2-1	CASSGTVSSYNEQFF	TGTGCCAGCAGCGGGACAGTGAGCTCCTACAATGAGCAGTTCTTC
NA	few	TRBV4-3	TRBJ2-1	CASSQEVGVLGEQFF	TGCGCCAGCAGCCAAGAGGTGGGGGTCCTCGGTGAGCAGTTCTTC
NA	NA	TRBV29-1	TRBJ1-1	CSVERGGPEAFF	TGCAGCGTTGAACGAGGGGGACCTGAAGCTTTCTTT
NA	NA	TRBV9	TRBJ1-1	CASSVGWNTEAFF	TGTGCCAGCAGCGTAGGGTGGAACACTGAAGCTTTCTTT
NA	NA	TRBV9	TRBJ1-1	CASSDQQGQGTEAFF	TGTGCCAGCAGCGATCAACAGGGCCAGGGAACTGAAGCTTTCTTT
NA	NA	TRBV5-5	TRBJ2-6	CASSLGSRGANVLTF	TGTGCCAGCAGCCTAGGGAGCCGGGGGGCCAACGTCCTGACTTTC
TRBD2	NA	TRBV27	TRBJ2-1	CASRTGLAGRFQDNEQFF	TGTGCCAGCAGAACGGGACTAGCGGGGAGGTTTCAGGACAATGAGCAGTTCTTC
NA	NA	TRBV18	TRBJ2-3	CASSPSTDTQYF	TGTGCCAGCTCCCCAAGCACAGATACGCAGTATTTT
NA	NA	TRBV4-1	TRBJ1-5	CASSQAHSLEQPQHF	TGCGCCAGCAGCCAAGCCCACAGTCTTGAGCAGCCCCAGCATTTT
NA	NA	TRBV9	TRBJ2-7	CASSVDGYEQYF	TGTGCCAGCAGCGTTGACGGTTACGAGCAGTACTTC
NA	NA	TRBV7-8	TRBJ2-1	CASRNARPDEQFF	TGTGCCAGCAGGAATGCTAGGCCCGATGAGCAGTTCTTC
NA	NA	TRBV6-5	TRBJ1-4	CASSYHRSNEKLFF	TGTGCCAGCAGTTACCACAGATCTAATGAAAAACTGTTTTTT
NA	NA	TRBV29-1	TRBJ1-1	CSVFPATNTEAFF	TGCAGCGTTTTTCCAGCAACCAACACTGAAGCTTTCTTT
TRBD2	NA	TRBV7-9	TRBJ2-2	CASSPRAPTSGGALELFF	TGTGCCAGCAGCCCTCGAGCCCCCACTAGCGGGGGGGCCCTTGAGCTGTTTTTT
TRBD1	NA	TRBV27	TRBJ2-1	CASTTGEYSYNEQFF	TGTGCCAGCACAACAGGGGAATATTCCTACAATGAGCAGTTCTTC